This T cell receptor (beta chain) was sequenced during a study of blood T cell repertoires in COVID-19. Original analysis: Estimates of nucleated cell counts were drawn from the amplification of reference gene primers. Repertoires were generated with immunoSEQ multiplex PCR, while TCRdb's copy carries only in-frame clones and drops some. V, J and clone size derive from that table, while D and trimming were established from the DNA sequence. Here the sample spans roughly 90,000 clones, 80% being singletons. The CDR3 runs 16 residues. Trimming removed 0 bases from V and 7 bases from J, with 16 bases in between. In germline, CDR1 is SGHTA, CDR2 FQGNSA.

The J gene is TRBJ2-1, the V gene TRBV7-2, with D perhaps matching TRBD1 (6 bases). The sequence derives from a woman aged 70-85 years with acute or convalescent COVID-19. The specimen was peripheral blood. This CDR3 reads CASSLAGAYPRNEQFF. DNA for the CDR3: TGTGCCAGCAGCTTAGCGGGGGCTTACCCGCGGAATGAGCAGTTCTTC. Complete variable domain (other parts from reference TRBV7-2 and TRBJ2-1): GAGVSQSPSNKVTEKGKDVELRCDPISGHTALYWYRQSLGQGLEFLIYFQGNSAPDKSGLPSDRFSAERTGGSVSTLTIQRTQQEDSAVYLCASSLAGAYPRNEQFFGPGTRLTVL.